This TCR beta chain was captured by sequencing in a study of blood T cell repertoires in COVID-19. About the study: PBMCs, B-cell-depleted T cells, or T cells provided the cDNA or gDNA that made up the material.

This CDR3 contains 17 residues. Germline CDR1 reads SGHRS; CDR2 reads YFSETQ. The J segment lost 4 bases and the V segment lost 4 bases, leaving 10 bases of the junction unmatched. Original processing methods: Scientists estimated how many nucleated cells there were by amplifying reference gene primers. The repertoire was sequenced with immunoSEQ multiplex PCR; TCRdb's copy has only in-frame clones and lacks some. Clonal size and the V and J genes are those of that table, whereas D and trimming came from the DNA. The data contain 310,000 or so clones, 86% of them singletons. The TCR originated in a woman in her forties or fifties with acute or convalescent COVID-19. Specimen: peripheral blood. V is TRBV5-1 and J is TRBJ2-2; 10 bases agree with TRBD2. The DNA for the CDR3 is TGCGCCAGCAGCCGGCTTGGACTAGCGGAAATCACCGGGGAGCTGTTTTTT. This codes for CASSRLGLAEITGELFF.